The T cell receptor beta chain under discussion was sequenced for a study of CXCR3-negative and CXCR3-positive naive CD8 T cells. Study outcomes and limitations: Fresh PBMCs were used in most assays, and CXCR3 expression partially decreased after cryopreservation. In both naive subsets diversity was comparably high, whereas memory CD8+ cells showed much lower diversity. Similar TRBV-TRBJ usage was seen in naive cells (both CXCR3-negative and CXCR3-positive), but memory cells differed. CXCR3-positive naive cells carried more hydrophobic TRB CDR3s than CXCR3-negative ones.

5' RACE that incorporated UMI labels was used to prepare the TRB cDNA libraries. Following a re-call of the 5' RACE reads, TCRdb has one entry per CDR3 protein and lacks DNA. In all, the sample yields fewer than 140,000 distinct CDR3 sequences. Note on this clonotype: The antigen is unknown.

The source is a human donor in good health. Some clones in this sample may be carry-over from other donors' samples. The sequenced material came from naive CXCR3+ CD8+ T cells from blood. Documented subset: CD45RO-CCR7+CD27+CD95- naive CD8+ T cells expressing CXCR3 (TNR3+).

CDR3: CASSETGGNEQFF. The V gene is TRBV10-1, the J gene TRBJ2-1; the D gene TCRdb calls, TRBD2, cannot be checked with no DNA. This CDR3 region has 13 residues. Germline lookup yields CDR1 WNHNN and CDR2 SYGVQD (reference sequence).